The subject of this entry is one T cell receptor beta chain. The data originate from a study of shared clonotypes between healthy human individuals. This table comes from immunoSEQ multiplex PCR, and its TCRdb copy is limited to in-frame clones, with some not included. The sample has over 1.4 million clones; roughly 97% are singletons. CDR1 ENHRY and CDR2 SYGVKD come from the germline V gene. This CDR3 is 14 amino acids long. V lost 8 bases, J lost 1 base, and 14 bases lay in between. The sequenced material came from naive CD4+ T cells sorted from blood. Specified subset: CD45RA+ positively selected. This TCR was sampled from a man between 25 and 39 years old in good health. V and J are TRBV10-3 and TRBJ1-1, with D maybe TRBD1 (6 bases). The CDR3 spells CAISRTASNTEAFF. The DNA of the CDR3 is TGTGCCATCTCTCGGACAGCCTCGAACACTGAAGCTTTCTTT.